These T cell receptor beta chains were read from a single sample in a study of blood T cell repertoires in COVID-19. Libraries were prepared by immunoSEQ multiplex PCR; TCRdb keeps only in-frame clonotypes and omits some of them. The sample comprises about 60,000 clones, about four fifths of which are singletons, and approximately 20% rests with the top ten. Sequenced: peripheral blood. These receptors were taken from a man aged 25 to 45 with COVID-19, enrolled during active disease. CDR3s include the opening cysteine and the closing phenylalanine or tryptophan. A D gene is named only where the DNA matches it firmly. Clone sizes are given selectively: once, few, many, or a class where the clone is expanded.

>TRBJ2-7|TRBV19|TRBD1|NA|14
TGTGCCAGTACCCGGACAGGGGGCTACTACGAGCAGTACTTC
CASTRTGGYYEQYF
>TRBJ2-3|TRBV5-1|NA|NA|15
TGCGCCAGCAGCTTTGCCCTCCTAGACAGAGATACGCAGTATTTT
CASSFALLDRDTQYF
>TRBJ2-1|TRBV5-6|NA|NA|14
TGTGCCAGCAGCTTGGAATCTCGCTACAATGAGCAGTTCTTC
CASSLESRYNEQFF
>TRBJ1-6|TRBV4-3|NA|few|14
TGCGCCAGCAGCCAAGCACAGACTAATTCACCCCTCCACTTT
CASSQAQTNSPLHF
>TRBJ1-1|TRBV6-1|NA|medium-sized|13
TGTGCCAGCAGTGAGCAGGGCCACACTGAAGCTTTCTTT
CASSEQGHTEAFF
>TRBJ1-1|TRBV28|NA|NA|12
TGTGCCAGCAGCCGACAAGGCCCTGAAGCTTTCTTT
CASSRQGPEAFF
>TRBJ2-7|TRBV19|NA|NA|16
TGTGCCAGTAGTATCGGGAAACAGGGCGTTTACTACGAGCAGTACTTC
CASSIGKQGVYYEQYF
>TRBJ2-2|TRBV5-1|NA|NA|13
TGCGCCAGCAGCTTGAGCGAGACCGGGGAGCTGTTTTTT
CASSLSETGELFF
>TRBJ1-5|TRBV28|TRBD1|NA|16
TGTGCCAGCAGTGGACAGGGTCTAGGGAGCAATCAGCCCCAGCATTTT
CASSGQGLGSNQPQHF
>TRBJ2-7|TRBV11-1|NA|NA|12
TGTGCCAGCAGCTTGAGCTCCTACGAGCAGTACTTC
CASSLSSYEQYF
>TRBJ2-1|TRBV6-4|TRBD2|few|16
TGTGCCAGCAGTGACTCCGGGACTAGCGGGAGCAATGAGCAGTTCTTC
CASSDSGTSGSNEQFF
>TRBJ1-5|TRBV5-6|NA|NA|17
TGTGCCAGCAGCTTACGTGTAGCCGGGACACCCGATCAGCCCCAGCATTTT
CASSLRVAGTPDQPQHF
>TRBJ2-5|TRBV19|NA|NA|15
TGTGCCAGTAGTAGCGCGGCCGATTACCAAGAGACCCAGTACTTC
CASSSAADYQETQYF
>TRBJ2-2|TRBV3-1/TRBV3-2|TRBD2|NA|16
TGTGCCAGCAGCCAAGATATCCGGACTAGCACCGGGGAGCTGTTTTTT
CASSQDIRTSTGELFF
>TRBJ2-3|TRBV24-1|NA|NA|15
TGTGCCACCAGTGATCTCCCAGGAACCACAGATACGCAGTATTTT
CATSDLPGTTDTQYF
>TRBJ1-4|TRBV27|NA|once|19
TGTGCCAGCAGTAACCTCCCGGGGATCGGGACAAGGCCCAATGAAAAACTGTTTTTT
CASSNLPGIGTRPNEKLFF
>TRBJ1-5|TRBV4-1|NA|NA|14
TGCGCCAGCAGCCTTGGGCGGGGCAATCAGCCCCAGCATTTT
CASSLGRGNQPQHF
>TRBJ2-2|TRBV6-5|TRBD1|NA|14
TGTGCCAGCATTAGACAGGGGAACACCGGGGAGCTGTTTTTT
CASIRQGNTGELFF
>TRBJ1-3|TRBV7-8|NA|few|15
TGTGCCAGCAGCGCTGCGGGGGGTCTGGTAAACACCATATATTTT
CASSAAGGLVNTIYF
>TRBJ1-2|TRBV27|TRBD1|once|13
TGTGCCAGCAGTCCCTGGGGGACAGGGGAGTACACCTTC
CASSPWGTGEYTF
>TRBJ2-7|TRBV12-5|TRBD1|NA|16
TGTGCTAGTGGTTGGGGGACAGGTTTCAGGGCCTACGAGCAGTACTTC
CASGWGTGFRAYEQYF
>TRBJ2-7|TRBV29-1|NA|NA|13
TGCAGCGTTGTAGGCAGGGGCTACTACGAGCAGTACTTC
CSVVGRGYYEQYF
>TRBJ2-5|TRBV24-1|TRBD2|NA|16
TGTGCCACCAGTCCTAGCGGGAGAGGAGATATGGAGACCCAGTACTTC
CATSPSGRGDMETQYF
>TRBJ2-4|TRBV7-2|TRBD1|once|16
TGTGCCAGCAGCTCTTTCCTGGGACAGGGTGTAAACATTCAGTACTTC
CASSSFLGQGVNIQYF
>TRBJ1-2|TRBV14|NA|NA|16
TGTGCCAGCAGCCCTTACCCCAAAGGCGGGGTGGGTGGCTACACCTTC
CASSPYPKGGVGGYTF
>TRBJ1-1|TRBV5-6|NA|NA|15
TGTGCCAGCAGCTTGTGGATCGGGGGGTGGTCTGAAGCTTTCTTT
CASSLWIGGWSEAFF
>TRBJ2-4|TRBV5-4|TRBD2|few|16
TGTGCCAGCAGCTTGGACACTAGCGGGAGTGTAGACATTCAGTACTTC
CASSLDTSGSVDIQYF
>TRBJ1-2|TRBV7-8|NA|NA|13
TGTGCCAGCAGCTTACAGGTCGTCTATGGCTACACCTTC
CASSLQVVYGYTF
>TRBJ2-1|TRBV11-2|TRBD2|NA|14
TGTGCCAGCAGCATAGCGGGAGTCGGCAATGAGCAGTTCTTC
CASSIAGVGNEQFF